Below are 20 T cell receptor beta chains sequenced from a single sample in a study of vaccination and CD4 T cells after COVID-19 (dated 2022 in TCRdb). The library was obtained by PCR. The listed sequencing device is Illumina iSeq 100. TCR sequencing of DNA from cultured CD4+ T cells used the Oncomine TCR Beta short-read assay at the Johns Hopkins FTIC core. TCRdb applied fastp at Q25 and MiXCR to the public reads, then kept only in-frame beta chains. Rows are combined by CDR3 protein, so each entry shows the most common genes and DNA. In this sample the table shows around 23,000 distinct CDR3 sequences, 32% of which occur a single time. The top ten constitute about an eighth of the sample. The antigens of these receptors remain unknown. Taken with the paper, the label for time point translates to: late sampling 161 to 241 days after vaccination in a few convalescent patients. According to the study, the label for this sample's treatment or condition signals: approximately nine-day PBMC culture with coronavirus spike peptide pools or control peptides (ViraFEST assay).

The input for sequencing was CD4+ T cells from blood, cultured in vitro, taken about 7 months after SARS-CoV-2 vaccination. The source of these receptors is a human donor who had recovered from COVID-19.

This clonotype was seen a few times. The genes are TRBV6-5 and TRBJ1-3, with D possibly TRBD1 on 5 matching bases. Germline loops: CDR1 MNHEY, CDR2 SVGAGI. The CDR3 totals 16 residues. V shed 0 bases and J shed 2 bases, with 11 bases lying between them. The CDR3 nucleotides are TGTGCCAGCAGTTACTCGGTTCAGGGAACTGGAAACACCATATATTTT. Encoded protein: CASSYSVQGTGNTIYF.

There are a few counts of this clonotype. This sequence joins TRBV6-1 and TRBJ1-1, with D perhaps TRBD1 (6 bases). This CDR3 has 17 residues. From germline, CDR1 is MNHNS and CDR2 SASEGT. Trimming stripped 8 bases from V and 1 base from J, with 23 bases between. Written as DNA, the CDR3 is TGTGCCAGCCTCACCTGGGGCCAAGGGGGGGCGAACACTGAAGCTTTCTTT. Amino acids: CASLTWGQGGANTEAFF.

The V and J genes are TRBV20-1 and TRBJ2-5; a weak D match, TRBD2 (6 bases). Trimming shortened V by 7 bases and J by 1 base, and 16 bases separated the two germline ends. CDR3 length equals 14 residues. CDR1 and CDR2 (germline): DFQATT, SNEGSKA (reference sequence). The CDR3 is CSGLAPPVQETQYF. CDR3 nucleotide sequence: TGCAGTGGGCTAGCGCCTCCGGTCCAAGAGACCCAGTACTTC.

Concerning this clonotype: One end of the junction is discordant with germline, which a read error may explain. The chain recombines TRBV6-1 with TRBJ2-7; D is perhaps TRBD1 (6 bases). Per the germline V gene, CDR1 is MNHNS and CDR2 is SASEGT. The CDR3 spans 12 residues. In DNA, the CDR3 is TGTGCCAGCAACCTCTCGGACAGAGCGTCGTTCTTC. Protein sequence: CASNLSDRASFF.

This clonotype was observed a handful of times. V gene TRBV27 combines with J gene TRBJ1-5; no clear D. The germline CDR1 and CDR2 sequences are MNHEY and SMNVEV (reference sequence). The CDR3 runs 16 residues. V gave up 5 bases and J gave up 0 bases, with 14 bases separating them. The CDR3 region has the DNA TGTGCCAGCAGTCCGACGGGAGTCTATAGCAATCAGCCCCAGCATTTT. Translated: CASSPTGVYSNQPQHF.

This clonotype was counted only a few times. This chain uses TRBV20-1 with TRBJ2-5; 12 positions agree with TRBD1. V was pared by 1 base and J by 7 bases, with 4 bases of the junction left unmatched. CDR3 length: 14 amino acids. The germline V gene encodes CDR1 DFQATT and CDR2 SNEGSKA (reference sequence). The CDR3 is CSARAGQGAGTQYF. The CDR3 DNA sequence: TGCAGTGCTAGAGCGGGACAGGGGGCAGGGACCCAGTACTTC.

Here the CDR3 reads CASSRRSGQNSYEQYF. The CDR3 DNA reads TGTGCCAGCAGCCGGCGCTCTGGACAGAACTCCTACGAGCAGTACTTC. This chain uses TRBV5-8 with TRBJ2-7, with D maybe TRBD1 (6 bases). The CDR3 is 16 amino acids. V was shortened by 4 bases and J by 0 bases, with 17 bases between the two germline ends. Germline V gives CDR1 SGHTS, CDR2 YDEGEE.

This clonotype was counted a few times. The chain has TRBV5-4 and TRBJ1-2; TRBD1 matches 9 bases. J was trimmed by 0 bases and V by 4 bases; bases with no gene match: 4. CDR1 and CDR2 (germline): SGHNT, YYREEE (reference sequence). This CDR3 comprises 15 residues. CDR3 loop: CASSIWTGANYGYTF. The CDR3 bases are TGTGCCAGCAGCATTTGGACAGGGGCTAACTATGGCTACACCTTC.

The table lists this clonotype with a few counts. The chain employs TRBV12-3 or TRBV12-4 and TRBJ2-5; D tentatively reads TRBD1 or TRBD2 (5 bases each). V lost 5 bases and J lost 5, with 15 bases in between. The CDR3 covers 14 residues. CDR3 coding DNA: TGTGCCAGCAGTCCCCCAAGGGGCGGGGAGACCCAGTACTTC. Translation gives CASSPPRGGETQYF.

This clonotype was counted a few times. The chain carries TRBV7-6 and TRBJ2-1; TRBD2 aligns across 8 bases. Germline CDR1 SGHVS, CDR2 FNYEAQ. The CDR3 is 14 amino acids. V trimming: 5 bases; J trimming: 6 bases; junction bases outside the gene matches: 6. The CDR3 reads CASSPIAGLNEQFF. As DNA, the CDR3 is TGTGCCAGCAGCCCCATAGCGGGACTCAATGAGCAGTTCTTC.

This clonotype was observed a handful of times. The chain employs TRBV7-2 and TRBJ2-1, with 10 bases aligning to TRBD2. V was pared by 6 bases and J by 15 bases, with 14 bases of the junction left unmatched. The germline gives CDR1 SGHTA, CDR2 FQGNSA. The CDR3 runs to 14 residues. CDR3 sequence reads: CASSPDGLAGVAFF. The CDR3 nucleotides are TGTGCCAGCAGTCCAGATGGGCTAGCGGGAGTAGCGTTCTTC.

In this sample, this clonotype turned up a few times. The chain recombines TRBV7-9 with TRBJ1-3; D not certain. The germline V gene has CDR1 SEHNR and CDR2 FQNEAQ (reference sequence). V was pared by 7 bases and J by 0 bases, with 16 bases between. The CDR3 extends over 16 amino acids. This CDR3 reads CASTPTVPHSGNTIYF. In nucleotides, the CDR3 is TGTGCCAGCACCCCGACCGTCCCCCACTCTGGAAACACCATATATTTT.

CDR3 nucleotides: TGCGCCAGCAGTGTCCCAGATACGCAGTATTTT. Translated, it gives CASSVPDTQYF. V is TRBV10-2 and J is TRBJ2-3; no reliable D call. The CDR3 is made up of 11 amino acids. Germline CDR1 reads WSHSY; CDR2 reads SAAADI. Trimming took 4 bases from V and 4 from J, leaving 3 bases between them.

The rearrangement joins TRBV19 to TRBJ2-7; D is possibly TRBD1 (6 bases). The CDR3 loop spans 13 amino acids. V lost 5 bases, J lost 3 bases, and 11 bases lay in between. CDR1 and CDR2 (germline): LNHDA, SQIVND (reference sequence). The CDR3 nucleotides read TGTGCCAGTAGTTACAGGACAGACTACGAGCAGTACTTC. Translated: CASSYRTDYEQYF.

The chain uses TRBV5-4 and TRBJ2-5; D assignment may be TRBD1 or TRBD2 (6 bases each). The CDR3 is 14 amino acids. CDR1 is SGHNT, CDR2 YYREEE, per germline (reference sequence). The ends were cut back, 4 bases at V and 4 bases at J, with 14 bases in the middle. Written as DNA, the CDR3 is TGTGCCAGCAGCAGTACAGGGAGGCGAGAGACCCAGTACTTC. Protein product: CASSSTGRRETQYF.

This chain joins TRBV2 and TRBJ2-1; 11 bases are a match to TRBD2. The CDR3 sequence is 16 residues long. Germline loops: CDR1 SNHLY, CDR2 FYNNEI. V lost 2 bases and J lost 9; bases outside the gene matches: 9. The CDR3 sequence is CASSESPLAGESEQFF. Written as DNA, the CDR3 is TGTGCCAGCAGTGAATCCCCACTAGCGGGAGAGAGTGAGCAGTTCTTC.

The genes are TRBV7-9 and TRBJ2-1; D possibly corresponds to TRBD2 (5 bases). The germline V and J ends were trimmed by 5 bases and 1 base, with 18 bases remaining between them. CDR3 length: 17 residues. In germline, CDR1 is SEHNR, CDR2 FQNEAQ (reference sequence). CDR3: CASSGIAMGSSYNEQFF. DNA of the CDR3: TGTGCCAGCAGCGGGATAGCGATGGGGAGTTCCTACAATGAGCAGTTCTTC.

The chain employs TRBV28 and TRBJ2-1; 8 nucleotides align to TRBD2. CDR1 is MDHEN, CDR2 SYDVKM, per germline. The CDR3 contains 15 residues. V was pared by 8 bases and J by 5 bases, with 11 bases of the junction left unmatched. The CDR3 loop is CASLRVGRANNEQFF. The CDR3 DNA sequence: TGTGCCAGCCTGAGGGTCGGGAGGGCAAACAATGAGCAGTTCTTC.

CDR3 sequence: CASSRRDPLWETQYF. The CDR3 coding sequence is TGTGCCAGCAGCCGGCGGGACCCACTTTGGGAGACCCAGTACTTC. This chain joins TRBV7-2 and TRBJ2-5; perhaps TRBD2 as D (6 bases). The CDR3 contains 15 residues. CDR1 is SGHTA and CDR2 is FQGNSA in the germline V gene. V shed 5 bases and J shed 5 bases, with 18 bases lying between them. Using reference TRBV7-2 and TRBJ2-5 for the parts outside the CDR3, the full variable domain is GAGVSQSPSNKVTEKGKDVELRCDPISGHTALYWYRQSLGQGLEFLIYFQGNSAPDKSGLPSDRFSAERTGGSVSTLTIQRTQQEDSAVYLCASSRRDPLWETQYFGPGTRLLVL.

The chain links TRBV20-1 to TRBJ2-3, with D tentatively TRBD1 or TRBD2 (5 bases each). The CDR3 length is 13 residues. Germline V gene lookup returns CDR1 DFQATT and CDR2 SNEGSKA (reference sequence). V lost 3 bases and J lost 6, with 13 bases in between. The CDR3 sequence: CSARGVAQDTQYF. CDR3 sequence (DNA): TGCAGTGCTAGGGGGGTGGCCCAGGATACGCAGTATTTT.